This is a list of T cell receptor beta chains from one sample in a study of blood T cell repertoires in COVID-19. Method: immunoSEQ multiplex PCR; TCRdb's copy keeps in-frame clones and lacks some. The table includes around 200,000 clones, approximately 85% detected once. Sequenced material: peripheral blood. The receptors derive from a woman older than 75 with acute or convalescent COVID-19. CDR3s include the opening cysteine and the closing phenylalanine or tryptophan. D genes are given only for firm matches. For some rows the clone size is stated as once, few or many, or as a class when expanded; others skip it.

j_call: TRBJ1-1; d_call: TRBD1; clone_size: .; v_call: TRBV12-3/TRBV12-4; cdr3_aa: CASSLEGAMRAFF; cdr3_nt: TGTGCCAGCAGTTTGGAGGGGGCAATGAGAGCTTTCTTT
j_call: TRBJ1-4; d_call: .; clone_size: few; v_call: TRBV4-3; cdr3_aa: CASSQDPVSRATNEKLFF; cdr3_nt: TGCGCCAGCAGCCAAGATCCCGTGTCAAGAGCAACTAATGAAAAACTGTTTTTT
j_call: TRBJ2-7; d_call: TRBD2; clone_size: .; v_call: TRBV3-1/TRBV3-2; cdr3_aa: CASSHQRGTSGSYEQYF; cdr3_nt: TGTGCCAGCAGCCACCAAAGGGGGACTAGCGGGTCCTACGAGCAGTACTTC
j_call: TRBJ2-1; d_call: TRBD2; clone_size: .; v_call: TRBV5-1; cdr3_aa: CASSSVAGGGANEQFF; cdr3_nt: TGCGCCAGCAGCTCCGTAGCGGGAGGGGGTGCCAATGAGCAGTTCTTC
j_call: TRBJ1-2; d_call: TRBD1; clone_size: once; v_call: TRBV14; cdr3_aa: CASSPFDRADGYTF; cdr3_nt: TGTGCCAGCAGCCCGTTCGACAGGGCGGATGGCTACACCTTC
j_call: TRBJ1-1; d_call: .; clone_size: .; v_call: TRBV9; cdr3_aa: CASSLQPGTGKNTEAFF; cdr3_nt: TGTGCCAGCAGCTTACAGCCCGGGACTGGGAAGAACACTGAAGCTTTCTTT
j_call: TRBJ2-5; d_call: .; clone_size: .; v_call: TRBV25-1; cdr3_aa: CASSESGIQETQYF; cdr3_nt: TGTGCCAGCAGTGAATCTGGCATTCAAGAGACCCAGTACTTC
j_call: TRBJ2-2; d_call: .; clone_size: .; v_call: TRBV5-1; cdr3_aa: CASSLPWGDTGELFF; cdr3_nt: TGCGCCAGCAGCTTACCCTGGGGGGACACCGGGGAGCTGTTTTTT
j_call: TRBJ1-5; d_call: TRBD1; clone_size: once; v_call: TRBV18; cdr3_aa: CASSRAGQGAQPQHF; cdr3_nt: TGTGCCAGCTCACGTGCCGGACAGGGGGCTCAGCCCCAGCATTTT
j_call: TRBJ1-4; d_call: .; clone_size: .; v_call: TRBV30; cdr3_aa: CAWMGGSNEKLFF; cdr3_nt: TGTGCCTGGATGGGGGGGTCTAATGAAAAACTGTTTTTT
j_call: TRBJ1-2; d_call: .; clone_size: .; v_call: TRBV27; cdr3_aa: CASSPYMAGRNYGYTF; cdr3_nt: TGTGCCAGCAGTCCCTATATGGCAGGGCGGAACTATGGCTACACCTTC
j_call: TRBJ1-6; d_call: TRBD1; clone_size: .; v_call: TRBV7-2; cdr3_aa: CASSLGQGSYNSPLHF; cdr3_nt: TGTGCCAGCAGCCTGGGACAGGGAAGCTATAATTCACCCCTCCACTTT
j_call: TRBJ1-5; d_call: .; clone_size: few; v_call: TRBV6-5; cdr3_aa: CASRTRENQPQHF; cdr3_nt: TGTGCCAGCAGGACGAGGGAAAATCAGCCCCAGCATTTT
j_call: TRBJ2-3; d_call: .; clone_size: .; v_call: TRBV18; cdr3_aa: CASSVSPSSTDTQYF; cdr3_nt: TGTGCCAGCTCAGTTAGTCCATCGAGCACAGATACGCAGTATTTT
j_call: TRBJ1-1; d_call: .; clone_size: .; v_call: TRBV4-1; cdr3_aa: CASSQEGGLNTEAFF; cdr3_nt: TGCGCCAGCAGCCAAGAGGGCGGGCTGAACACTGAAGCTTTCTTT
j_call: TRBJ2-6; d_call: TRBD1; clone_size: .; v_call: TRBV5-4; cdr3_aa: CASSYGDRAGANVLTF; cdr3_nt: TGTGCCAGCAGTTACGGGGACAGGGCTGGGGCCAACGTCCTGACTTTC
j_call: TRBJ1-2; d_call: .; clone_size: once; v_call: TRBV5-1; cdr3_aa: CASSLEAGAINYGYTF; cdr3_nt: TGCGCCAGCAGCTTGGAGGCAGGGGCTATCAACTATGGCTACACCTTC
j_call: TRBJ2-2; d_call: TRBD1; clone_size: once; v_call: TRBV9; cdr3_aa: CASSVDRVANTGELFF; cdr3_nt: TGTGCCAGCAGCGTCGACAGGGTGGCGAACACCGGGGAGCTGTTTTTT
j_call: TRBJ1-5; d_call: .; clone_size: .; v_call: TRBV10-3; cdr3_aa: CAISETGGTQPQHF; cdr3_nt: TGTGCCATCAGTGAGACGGGTGGTACTCAGCCCCAGCATTTT
j_call: TRBJ2-7; d_call: .; clone_size: once; v_call: TRBV21-1; cdr3_aa: CASSQRRDRDYEQYF; cdr3_nt: TGTGCCAGCAGCCAACGCCGGGACAGGGACTACGAGCAGTACTTC
j_call: TRBJ2-2; d_call: .; clone_size: .; v_call: TRBV5-5; cdr3_aa: CASSPRTSGAGTGELFF; cdr3_nt: TGTGCCAGCAGCCCAAGGACGTCGGGAGCAGGGACCGGGGAGCTGTTTTTT
j_call: TRBJ1-1; d_call: TRBD1; clone_size: .; v_call: TRBV9; cdr3_aa: CASSTRQGTNTEAFF; cdr3_nt: TGTGCCAGCAGCACTCGACAGGGGACGAACACTGAAGCTTTCTTT
j_call: TRBJ1-1; d_call: .; clone_size: .; v_call: TRBV5-6; cdr3_aa: CASSLGGVNTEAFF; cdr3_nt: TGTGCCAGCAGCTTGGGAGGAGTGAACACTGAAGCTTTCTTT
j_call: TRBJ2-6; d_call: .; clone_size: .; v_call: TRBV19; cdr3_aa: CAAGRPGPGANVLTF; cdr3_nt: TGTGCCGCAGGCCGCCCTGGGCCAGGGGCCAACGTCCTGACTTTC
j_call: TRBJ1-1; d_call: .; clone_size: .; v_call: TRBV7-9; cdr3_aa: CASSSATFNTEAFF; cdr3_nt: TGTGCCAGCAGCTCTGCGACTTTTAACACTGAAGCTTTCTTT
j_call: TRBJ1-1; d_call: .; clone_size: .; v_call: TRBV2; cdr3_aa: CASMLRVGATEAFF; cdr3_nt: TGTGCCAGCATGCTCAGGGTGGGGGCCACTGAAGCTTTCTTT
j_call: TRBJ2-7; d_call: .; clone_size: few; v_call: TRBV6-5; cdr3_aa: CASSYSPGQINEQYF; cdr3_nt: TGTGCCAGCAGTTACTCCCCCGGACAGATCAACGAGCAGTACTTC
j_call: TRBJ2-6; d_call: .; clone_size: many; v_call: TRBV2; cdr3_aa: CASSGQSAGANVLTF; cdr3_nt: TGTGCCAGCAGCGGACAGTCGGCGGGGGCCAACGTCCTGACTTTC
j_call: TRBJ2-1; d_call: .; clone_size: .; v_call: TRBV3-1/TRBV3-2; cdr3_aa: CASSQERLSSYNEQFF; cdr3_nt: TGTGCCAGCAGCCAAGAGCGGTTAAGCTCCTACAATGAGCAGTTCTTC
j_call: TRBJ2-7; d_call: TRBD2; clone_size: .; v_call: TRBV11-3; cdr3_aa: CASSPGTSGAYEQYF; cdr3_nt: TGTGCCAGCAGTCCCGGGACTAGCGGAGCCTACGAGCAGTACTTC
j_call: TRBJ1-2; d_call: .; clone_size: .; v_call: TRBV30; cdr3_aa: CAWSVTGTVGYTF; cdr3_nt: TGTGCCTGGAGTGTAACAGGTACCGTTGGCTACACCTTC
j_call: TRBJ2-7; d_call: .; clone_size: .; v_call: TRBV3-1/TRBV3-2; cdr3_aa: CASSQRGYDEQYF; cdr3_nt: TGTGCCAGCAGCCAAAGGGGTTATGACGAGCAGTACTTC
j_call: TRBJ2-7; d_call: .; clone_size: .; v_call: TRBV10-3; cdr3_aa: CAISDKSEQYF; cdr3_nt: TGTGCCATCAGTGATAAATCCGAGCAGTACTTC
j_call: TRBJ1-5; d_call: .; clone_size: .; v_call: TRBV18; cdr3_aa: CASSPQVLDSQPQHF; cdr3_nt: TGTGCCAGCTCACCACAGGTATTGGACAGTCAGCCCCAGCATTTT
j_call: TRBJ1-5; d_call: TRBD1; clone_size: .; v_call: TRBV12-3/TRBV12-4; cdr3_aa: CASAQGGNQPQHF; cdr3_nt: TGTGCCAGCGCCCAGGGGGGCAATCAGCCCCAGCATTTT
j_call: TRBJ1-2; d_call: TRBD1; clone_size: .; v_call: TRBV6-5; cdr3_aa: CASSYLRTGGDGYTF; cdr3_nt: TGTGCCAGCAGTTACTTGAGGACAGGGGGAGATGGCTACACCTTC
j_call: TRBJ1-2; d_call: .; clone_size: .; v_call: TRBV11-2; cdr3_aa: CASSLASRAGDGYTF; cdr3_nt: TGTGCCAGCAGCTTAGCTTCCAGGGCGGGAGATGGCTACACCTTC
j_call: TRBJ2-1; d_call: .; clone_size: once; v_call: TRBV12-3/TRBV12-4; cdr3_aa: CASSFLGRNEQFF; cdr3_nt: TGTGCCAGCAGTTTTTTGGGGAGGAATGAGCAGTTCTTC
j_call: TRBJ1-3; d_call: TRBD1; clone_size: .; v_call: TRBV24-1; cdr3_aa: CATSDGQVSGNTIYF; cdr3_nt: TGTGCCACCAGTGACGGACAGGTCTCTGGAAACACCATATATTTT
j_call: TRBJ2-2; d_call: .; clone_size: .; v_call: TRBV30; cdr3_aa: CAWTWGPNTGELFF; cdr3_nt: TGTGCCTGGACGTGGGGCCCGAACACCGGGGAGCTGTTTTTT
j_call: TRBJ2-4; d_call: .; clone_size: .; v_call: TRBV19; cdr3_aa: CASSISTETLIAKNIQYF; cdr3_nt: TGTGCCAGTAGTATATCGACAGAAACACTCATAGCCAAAAACATTCAGTACTTC
j_call: TRBJ2-5; d_call: .; clone_size: .; v_call: TRBV18; cdr3_aa: CASSPGATSQTQYF; cdr3_nt: TGTGCCAGCTCACCAGGGGCGACTAGTCAGACCCAGTACTTC
j_call: TRBJ2-7; d_call: .; clone_size: .; v_call: TRBV5-1; cdr3_aa: CASSLAVGGSEQYF; cdr3_nt: TGCGCCAGCAGCTTGGCGGTAGGGGGTAGCGAGCAGTACTTC
j_call: TRBJ1-1; d_call: .; clone_size: .; v_call: TRBV11-2; cdr3_aa: CASSLGGLHTEAFF; cdr3_nt: TGTGCCAGCAGCTTAGGAGGCCTCCACACTGAAGCTTTCTTT
j_call: TRBJ1-1; d_call: .; clone_size: .; v_call: TRBV7-8; cdr3_aa: CASRPTGNTEAFF; cdr3_nt: TGTGCCAGCAGGCCGACTGGGAACACTGAAGCTTTCTTT
j_call: TRBJ1-4; d_call: .; clone_size: .; v_call: TRBV6-5; cdr3_aa: CASSAGQSSNEKLFF; cdr3_nt: TGTGCCAGCAGCGCCGGACAGAGTTCAAATGAAAAACTGTTTTTT